These 21 T cell receptor beta chains were all obtained from the same sample, sequenced in a study of Ad26.COV2.S vaccination and SARS-CoV-2 variants. Measured with immunoSEQ multiplex PCR; TCRdb has only the in-frame clones, and not every one. The data contain approximately 300,000 clones, 70% to 90% of them singletons. Treatment meaning: about 20 received Ad26.COV2.S at low or high dose, single or two shots; about 5 received placebo; per-sample allocation not given. Samples came from day 63 after the first vaccine or placebo injection. The material was peripheral blood, obtained in a trial of Ad26.COV2.S vaccine versus placebo. The receptor set was obtained from a person between 18 and 59 years old who received the Ad26.COV2.S COVID-19 vaccine or a placebo.

The rearrangement joins TRBV7-2 to TRBJ2-1; no reliable D call. The CDR3 runs 13 residues. Trimming removed 5 bases at V and 4 bases at J, with 9 bases between. Per the germline V gene, CDR1 is SGHTA and CDR2 is FQGNSA. The DNA for the CDR3 is TGTGCCAGCAGCAGGACCCTTTACAATGAGCAGTTCTTC. Encoded protein: CASSRTLYNEQFF.

The V gene is TRBV5-1, the J gene TRBJ2-7; tentatively, D is TRBD1 (6 bases). This CDR3 spans 12 amino acids. V lost 4 bases to trimming and J lost 5 bases, with 10 bases between them. The germline V gene has CDR1 SGHRS and CDR2 YFSETQ. CDR3 loop: CASSKTGDEQYF. Here the CDR3 DNA reads TGCGCCAGCAGCAAGACAGGTGACGAGCAGTACTTC.

The chain joins TRBV30 to TRBJ1-2; D is uncertain. The CDR3 covers 11 residues. V was cut by 4 bases and J by 4 bases, with 7 bases left in between. Germline CDR1 and CDR2: GTSNPN and SVGIG (reference sequence). CDR3 amino acids: CAWTRFYGYTF. The CDR3 nucleotides read TGTGCCTGGACCAGGTTCTATGGCTACACCTTC.

The chain couples TRBV11-2 to TRBJ2-7, with D uncertain. Trimming took 5 bases from V and 7 from J, leaving 18 bases between them. From germline, CDR1 is SGHAT and CDR2 FQNNGV. CDR3 size: 14 residues. The CDR3 region has the DNA TGTGCCAGCAGCGTAACCGGGCCGGATGTTGAGCAGTACTTC. Translating it yields CASSVTGPDVEQYF.

There are a few counts of this clone. The rearrangement links TRBV6-5 to TRBJ2-5; D not certain. This CDR3 has 11 residues. Germline-derived CDR1 and CDR2 are MNHEY and SVGAGI. Trimming took 7 bases from V and 5 from J, leaving 8 bases between them. As DNA, the CDR3 is TGTGCCAGCACAAGAAGGGAGACCCAGTACTTC. It codes for CASTRRETQYF.

This clone was observed once. The rearrangement joins TRBV18 to TRBJ2-1; D is undetermined. V was clipped by 0 bases and J by 4 bases, with 7 bases between them. This CDR3 has 14 residues. CDR1 and CDR2 (germline): KGHSH, LQKENI. The CDR3 DNA sequence: TGTGCCAGCTCACCACCGGTAGGATACAATGAGCAGTTCTTC. It is translated as CASSPPVGYNEQFF.

This clone occurred many times. V is TRBV5-4 and J is TRBJ2-1; 12 nucleotides align to TRBD2. Germline V gene lookup returns CDR1 SGHNT and CDR2 YYREEE (reference sequence). The CDR3 runs 18 residues. V gave up 4 bases and J gave up 5 bases; unmatched junction bases: 13. The CDR3 DNA sequence: TGTGCCAGCAGCAGGCGGGTCCTGGGACTAGCGGGTGACAATGAGCAGTTCTTC. It specifies CASSRRVLGLAGDNEQFF.

Here the CDR3 reads CAIRSLAGGTDTQYF. For the CDR3, the DNA is TGTGCCATCAGGAGCCTCGCGGGGGGCACAGATACGCAGTATTTT. The chain carries TRBV10-3 and TRBJ2-3; 7 nucleotides line up with TRBD2. This CDR3 spans 15 amino acids. Germline assignment: CDR1 ENHRY and CDR2 SYGVKD. V shed 6 bases and J 1 base; nucleotides not matched to a gene: 7.

The chain's CDR3 is CAWSGGNRRSSTEAFF. Written as DNA, the CDR3 is TGTGCCTGGAGTGGGGGGAACAGGAGGTCGAGCACTGAAGCTTTCTTT. The chain has TRBV30 and TRBJ1-1; tentative D call: TRBD1 (5 bases). This CDR3 contains 16 residues. CDR1 GTSNPN and CDR2 SVGIG come from the germline V gene (reference sequence). With 1 base removed from V and 4 bases from J, the gap between germline ends came to 19 bases.

CDR3 sequence reads: CASSGIILSGTEAFF. The CDR3 DNA sequence: TGTGCCAGCAGTGGTATAATCCTTAGCGGCACTGAAGCTTTCTTT. This chain uses TRBV25-1 with TRBJ1-1; D not certain. The CDR3 contains 15 residues. Germline V gives CDR1 MGHDK, CDR2 SYGVNS. V lost 4 bases and J 4 bases, leaving 16 bases between the germline ends.

This chain connects TRBV7-9 to TRBJ2-3; 9 bases are shared with TRBD2. The germline V gene encodes CDR1 SEHNR and CDR2 FQNEAQ (reference sequence). With 2 bases clipped from V and 1 base from J, the junction kept 1 base outside the gene matches. CDR3 length: 15 residues. The CDR3 DNA follows: TGTGCCAGCAGCTTACCTAGCGGGGGCACAGATACGCAGTATTTT. Its translation: CASSLPSGGTDTQYF.

The chain couples TRBV20-1 to TRBJ1-1; no clear D. The CDR3 is made up of 8 amino acids. From germline, CDR1 is DFQATT and CDR2 SNEGSKA (reference sequence). The V and J ends lost 0 bases and 10 bases respectively, with 0 bases between them. The CDR3 is CSAREAFF. The CDR3 DNA is TGCAGTGCTAGAGAAGCTTTCTTT.

The rearrangement uses TRBV27 and TRBJ2-7, with 10 bases matching TRBD1. Germline CDR1 reads MNHEY; CDR2 reads SMNVEV (reference sequence). J gave up 5 bases and V 5 bases, and 12 bases lay outside the gene matches. This CDR3 region has 16 residues. The CDR3 sequence is CASSLQAGTGVNEQYF. The CDR3 nucleotides are TGTGCCAGCAGTCTCCAAGCCGGGACAGGGGTTAACGAGCAGTACTTC.

V is TRBV4-1 and J is TRBJ2-1; D not certain. Per the germline V gene, CDR1 is MGHRA and CDR2 is YSYEKL. V lost 0 bases to trimming and J lost 0 bases, with 9 bases between them. The CDR3 totals 16 residues. The CDR3 nucleotides are TGCGCCAGCAGCCAAGATCCGGGCGGCTCCTACAATGAGCAGTTCTTC. Its protein product is CASSQDPGGSYNEQFF.

The rearrangement uses TRBV27 and TRBJ1-6, with D unclear. V was trimmed by 3 bases and J by 7 bases, leaving 10 bases between them. Germline V gene sequence: CDR1 MNHEY, CDR2 SMNVEV (reference sequence). This CDR3 is built from 14 residues. The CDR3 sequence: CASSFWGENSPLHF. Written as DNA, the CDR3 is TGTGCCAGCAGTTTTTGGGGAGAGAATTCACCCCTCCACTTT.

The chain couples TRBV5-1 to TRBJ1-1, with TRBD1 identical over 7 bases. V was clipped by 0 bases and J by 5 bases; unmatched bases: 7. Germline values: CDR1 SGHRS, CDR2 YFSETQ. The CDR3 is 15 amino acids. CDR3 in amino acids: CASSLGSTGETEAFF. The CDR3 coding sequence is TGCGCCAGCAGCTTGGGCAGTACAGGGGAGACTGAAGCTTTCTTT.

The genes are TRBV6-5 and TRBJ1-1; tentative D call: TRBD1 (6 bases). The V and J ends lost 5 bases and 1 base respectively, with 11 bases between them. CDR1 is MNHEY and CDR2 is SVGAGI in the germline V gene. The CDR3 covers 14 residues. The CDR3 nucleotides read TGTGCCAGCAGTCAGGGACATAGGAACACTGAAGCTTTCTTT. This translates into CASSQGHRNTEAFF.

This chain joins TRBV19 and TRBJ2-5; D not resolved. The ends were cut back, 3 bases at V and 0 bases at J, with 8 bases in the middle. CDR1 and CDR2 (germline): LNHDA, SQIVND (reference sequence). The CDR3 is made up of 14 amino acids. The CDR3 is CASSIVSDQETQYF. The CDR3 DNA sequence: TGTGCCAGTAGTATTGTCAGCGACCAAGAGACCCAGTACTTC.

DNA of the CDR3: TGCGCCAGCAGCTGGGACGCCAGTAACTATGGCTACACCTTC. Translating it yields CASSWDASNYGYTF. J is TRBJ1-2 and V is TRBV5-1, with D possibly TRBD1 on 5 matching bases. The CDR3 contains 14 residues. The V and J ends lost 3 bases and 1 base respectively, with 10 bases between them. Germline-derived CDR1 and CDR2 are SGHRS and YFSETQ.

The rearrangement links TRBV5-1 to TRBJ2-5; TRBD2 aligns across 16 bases. The CDR3 covers 18 residues. CDR1 is SGHRS, CDR2 YFSETQ, per germline. V shed 4 bases and J 5 bases; nucleotides not matched to a gene: 11. CDR3 coding DNA: TGCGCCAGCAGCCGTGCCGGGACTAGCGGGGGGGCCGTCGAGACCCAGTACTTC. Amino acids: CASSRAGTSGGAVETQYF.

This rearrangement joins TRBV7-9 to TRBJ1-4, with a tentative D call TRBD1 (5 bases). Germline values: CDR1 SEHNR, CDR2 FQNEAQ (reference sequence). V was cut by 0 bases and J by 7 bases, with 15 bases left in between. The CDR3 is made up of 16 amino acids. The CDR3 nucleotides are TGTGCCAGCAGCTTAGCGGGGGTAACAGCGGTTGAAAAACTGTTTTTT. Residues: CASSLAGVTAVEKLFF.